This record looks at one T cell receptor (beta chain) sequence and its context. Antigen unknown. The CDR3 is made up of 13 amino acids. Trimming removed 2 bases from V and 6 bases from J, with 11 bases in between. The germline V gene encodes CDR1 SGHRS and CDR2 YFSETQ. The TCR beta CDR3 regions underwent amplification using RNA transcripts as the source. An initial round of RT-PCR targeting the TCR CDR3 relied on the HTBI primer set. TCRdb reprocessed the multiplex PCR reads via MiXCR and lists one record per CDR3 protein. The table records fewer than 550,000 distinct CDR3 sequences, approximately 25% of them present only once. The data stem from a study of T cells in Graves' hyperthyroidism and ophthalmopathy. Study-level background: Peripheral blood was obtained at initial diagnosis, preceding any treatment.

Study-wide results and caveats: With a median lead of 6.5 months before onset, the model predicted ophthalmopathy.

Exclusion criteria comprised uncontrolled infection, other autoimmune disease, pregnancy or lactation. The sequence was obtained from a woman aged 30 to 39 with Graves' ophthalmopathy. J is TRBJ1-2 and V is TRBV5-1; D may be TRBD1 (5 bases). The sample comprised blood. CDR3 protein: CASSFWGVDGYTF. The CDR3 region has the DNA TGCGCCAGCAGCTTCTGGGGGGTTGATGGCTACACCTTC.